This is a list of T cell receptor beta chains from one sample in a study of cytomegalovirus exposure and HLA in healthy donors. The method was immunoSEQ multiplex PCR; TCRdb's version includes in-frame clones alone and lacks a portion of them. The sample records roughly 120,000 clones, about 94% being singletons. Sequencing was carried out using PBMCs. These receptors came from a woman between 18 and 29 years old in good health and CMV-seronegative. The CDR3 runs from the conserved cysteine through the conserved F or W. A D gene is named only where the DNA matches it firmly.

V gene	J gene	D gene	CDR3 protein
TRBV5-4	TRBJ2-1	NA	CASSSAVQSSYNEQFF
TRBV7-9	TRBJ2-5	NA	CASSLALEGQETQYF
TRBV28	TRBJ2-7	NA	CASRDRTNRYEQYF
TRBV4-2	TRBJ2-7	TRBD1	CASSQDRTGAYEQYF
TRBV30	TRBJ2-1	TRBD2	CASSGRVTNEQFF
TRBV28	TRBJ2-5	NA	CASSLNQEETQYF
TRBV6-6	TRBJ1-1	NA	CASSYSSGGGPEAFF
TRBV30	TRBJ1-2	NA	CASYGGAGLGYTF
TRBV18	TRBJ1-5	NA	CASSPELSNQPQHF
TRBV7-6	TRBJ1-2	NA	CASSLGLEGIGGYTF
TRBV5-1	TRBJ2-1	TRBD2	CASSQREGYNEQFF
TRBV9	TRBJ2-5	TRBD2	CASSGGGEETQYF
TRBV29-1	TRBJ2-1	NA	CSVEVLINEQFF
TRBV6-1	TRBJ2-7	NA	CASSGTGLSHEQYF
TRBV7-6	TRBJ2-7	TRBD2	CASSPGPGLAGVEQYF
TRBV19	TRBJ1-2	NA	CASSYGDGNYGYTF
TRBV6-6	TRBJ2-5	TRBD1	CASRSYRGLGQETQYF
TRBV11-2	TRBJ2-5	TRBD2	CASAGGSQETQYF
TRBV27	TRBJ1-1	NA	CASSLTSANTEAFF
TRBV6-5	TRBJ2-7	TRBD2	CASSSLAGGPQQEQYF
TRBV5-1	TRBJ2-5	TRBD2	CASSSGGAGAGGETQYF
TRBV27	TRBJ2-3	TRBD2	CASSLTPGLAKYF
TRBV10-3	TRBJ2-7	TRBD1	CAISDPGTGSEQYF
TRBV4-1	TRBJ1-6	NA	CASSQVSQRGSYNSPLHF
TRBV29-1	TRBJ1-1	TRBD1	CSARQGINTEAFF
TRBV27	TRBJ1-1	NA	CASSPLGGGTEAFF
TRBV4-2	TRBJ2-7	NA	CASSPLRDSLYEQYF
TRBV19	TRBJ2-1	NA	CASSRTANNEQFF
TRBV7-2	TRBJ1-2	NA	CASSLVLRESEF
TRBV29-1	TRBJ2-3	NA	CSATEDTQYF
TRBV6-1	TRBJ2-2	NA	CASSEMGHQTRELFF
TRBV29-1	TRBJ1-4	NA	CSVESMIREKLFF
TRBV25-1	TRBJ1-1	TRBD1	CASRDRVDTEAFF
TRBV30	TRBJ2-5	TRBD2	CAWVGGQETQYF
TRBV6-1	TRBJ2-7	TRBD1	CASSLRGTGPYEQYF
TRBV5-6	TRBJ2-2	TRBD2	CASSLLAGAGELFF
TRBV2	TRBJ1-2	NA	CASSETAVGGYTF
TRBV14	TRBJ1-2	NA	CASSQETLSWGYTF
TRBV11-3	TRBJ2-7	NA	CASSLTPAYEQYF
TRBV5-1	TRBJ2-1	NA	CASSPAGLYNEQFF
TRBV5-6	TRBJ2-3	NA	CASSKHGTDTQYF
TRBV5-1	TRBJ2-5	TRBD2	CASSGGTSGETQYF
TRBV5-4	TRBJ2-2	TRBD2	CASSEGLAGGTGELFF
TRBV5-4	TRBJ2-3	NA	CASSLLTDTQYF
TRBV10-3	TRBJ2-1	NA	CAIRETGPSGHNEQFF
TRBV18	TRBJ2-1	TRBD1	CASSDRGGSYNEQFF
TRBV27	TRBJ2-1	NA	CASSNQVYNEQFF
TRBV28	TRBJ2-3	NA	CASSLSLSFTDTQYF
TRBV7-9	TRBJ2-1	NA	CASIEGLGNEQFF
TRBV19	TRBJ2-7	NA	CASSINLAGAPGNEQYF
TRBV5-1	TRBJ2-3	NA	CASSLESGWDTQYF
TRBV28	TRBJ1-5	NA	CASSLAFGDQPQHF
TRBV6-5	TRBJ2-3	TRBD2	CASSGGTSTDTQYF
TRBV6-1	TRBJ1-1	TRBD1	CASSPRQGGNTEAFF